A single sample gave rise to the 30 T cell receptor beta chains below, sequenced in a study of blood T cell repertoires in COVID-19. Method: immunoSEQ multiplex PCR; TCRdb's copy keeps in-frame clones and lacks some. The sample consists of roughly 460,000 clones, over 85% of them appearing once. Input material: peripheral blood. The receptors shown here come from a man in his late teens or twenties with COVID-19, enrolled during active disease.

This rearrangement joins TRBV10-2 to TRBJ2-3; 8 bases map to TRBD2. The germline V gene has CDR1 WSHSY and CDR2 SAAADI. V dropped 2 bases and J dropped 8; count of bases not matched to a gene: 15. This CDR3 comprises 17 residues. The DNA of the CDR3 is TGCGCCAGCAGTGAGGGGTTGAGCGGGGGTCGGACCGGTACGCAGTATTTT. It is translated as CASSEGLSGGRTGTQYF.

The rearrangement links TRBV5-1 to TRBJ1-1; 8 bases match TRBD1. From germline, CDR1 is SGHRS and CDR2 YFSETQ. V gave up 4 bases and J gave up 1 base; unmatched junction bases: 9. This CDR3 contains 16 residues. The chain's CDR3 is CASSPSPQGGNTEAFF. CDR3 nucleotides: TGCGCCAGCAGCCCCTCCCCACAGGGGGGGAACACTGAAGCTTTCTTT.

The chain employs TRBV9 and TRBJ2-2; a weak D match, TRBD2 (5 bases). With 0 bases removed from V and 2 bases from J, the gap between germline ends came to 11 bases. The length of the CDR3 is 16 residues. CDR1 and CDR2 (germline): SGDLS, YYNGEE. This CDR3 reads CASSVERTLNTGELFF. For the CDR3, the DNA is TGTGCCAGCAGCGTAGAACGGACTCTCAACACCGGGGAGCTGTTTTTT.

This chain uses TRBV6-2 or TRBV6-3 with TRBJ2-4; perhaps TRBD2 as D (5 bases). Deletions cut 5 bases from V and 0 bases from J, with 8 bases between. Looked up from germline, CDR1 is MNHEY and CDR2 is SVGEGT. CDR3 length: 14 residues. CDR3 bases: TGTGCCAGCAGTCGAGGACTAGCCAAAAACATTCAGTACTTC. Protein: CASSRGLAKNIQYF.

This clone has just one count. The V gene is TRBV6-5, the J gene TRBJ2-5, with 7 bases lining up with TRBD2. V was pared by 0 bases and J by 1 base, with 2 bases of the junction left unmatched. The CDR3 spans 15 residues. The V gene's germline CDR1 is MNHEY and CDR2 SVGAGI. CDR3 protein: CASSYSSGAQETQYF. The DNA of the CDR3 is TGTGCCAGCAGTTACTCGAGCGGGGCCCAAGAGACCCAGTACTTC.

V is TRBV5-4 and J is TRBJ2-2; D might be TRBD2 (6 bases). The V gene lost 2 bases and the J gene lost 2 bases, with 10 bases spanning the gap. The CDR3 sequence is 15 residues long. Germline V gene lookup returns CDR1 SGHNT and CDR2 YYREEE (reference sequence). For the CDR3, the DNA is TGTGCCAGCAGCTTAGACGGGAGAAACACCGGGGAGCTGTTTTTT. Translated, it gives CASSLDGRNTGELFF.

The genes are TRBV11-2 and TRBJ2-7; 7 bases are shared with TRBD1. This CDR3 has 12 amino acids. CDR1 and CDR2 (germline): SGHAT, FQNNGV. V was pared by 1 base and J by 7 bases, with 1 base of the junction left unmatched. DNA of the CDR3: TGTGCCAGCAGCTTAGGGACAGGAGAGCAGTACTTC. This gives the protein CASSLGTGEQYF.

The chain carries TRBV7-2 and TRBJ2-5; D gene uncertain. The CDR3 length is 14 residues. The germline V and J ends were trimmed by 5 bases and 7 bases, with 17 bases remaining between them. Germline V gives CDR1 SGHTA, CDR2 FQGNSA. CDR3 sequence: CASSLDSALGTQYF. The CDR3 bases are TGTGCCAGCAGCCTCGACTCAGCTCTCGGGACCCAGTACTTC.

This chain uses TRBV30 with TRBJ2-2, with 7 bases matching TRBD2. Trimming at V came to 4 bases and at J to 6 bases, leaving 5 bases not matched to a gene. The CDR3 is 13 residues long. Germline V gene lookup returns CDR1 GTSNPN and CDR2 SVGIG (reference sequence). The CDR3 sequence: CAWKRTSAGELFF. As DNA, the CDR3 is TGTGCCTGGAAAAGAACTAGCGCCGGGGAGCTGTTTTTT. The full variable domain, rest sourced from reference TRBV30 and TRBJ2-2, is SQTIHQWPATLVQPVGSPLSLECTVEGTSNPNLYWYRQAAGRGLQLLFYSVGIGQISSEVPQNLSASRPQDRQFILSSKKLLLSDSGFYLCAWKRTSAGELFFGEGSRLTVL.

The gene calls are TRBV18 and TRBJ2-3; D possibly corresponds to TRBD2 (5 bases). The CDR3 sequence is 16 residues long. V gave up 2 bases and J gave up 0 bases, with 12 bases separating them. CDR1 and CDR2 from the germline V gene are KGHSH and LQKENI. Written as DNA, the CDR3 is TGTGCCAGCTCACCAAGAAGGGAGATGAGCACAGATACGCAGTATTTT. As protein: CASSPRREMSTDTQYF.

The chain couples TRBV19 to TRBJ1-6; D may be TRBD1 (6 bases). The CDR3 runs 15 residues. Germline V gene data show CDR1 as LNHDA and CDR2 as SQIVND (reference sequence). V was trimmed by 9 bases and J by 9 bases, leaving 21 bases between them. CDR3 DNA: TGTGCCAGCTCTAACGGGGGGCGGAGTTCTTCACCCCTCCACTTT. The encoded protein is CASSNGGRSSSPLHF.

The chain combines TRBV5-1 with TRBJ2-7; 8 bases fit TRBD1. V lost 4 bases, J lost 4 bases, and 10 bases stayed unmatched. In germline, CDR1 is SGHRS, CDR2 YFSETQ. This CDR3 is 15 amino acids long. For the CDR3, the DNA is TGCGCCAGCAGCCCTGTCGGGACAGGACCATACGAGCAGTACTTC. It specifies CASSPVGTGPYEQYF.

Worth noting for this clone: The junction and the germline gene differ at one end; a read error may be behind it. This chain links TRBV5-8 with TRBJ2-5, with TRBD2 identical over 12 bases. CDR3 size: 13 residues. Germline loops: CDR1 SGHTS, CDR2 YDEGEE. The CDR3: CASSLLAGGPLNF. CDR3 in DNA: TGTGCCAGCAGCTTACTAGCGGGGGGCCCCCTCAACTTC.

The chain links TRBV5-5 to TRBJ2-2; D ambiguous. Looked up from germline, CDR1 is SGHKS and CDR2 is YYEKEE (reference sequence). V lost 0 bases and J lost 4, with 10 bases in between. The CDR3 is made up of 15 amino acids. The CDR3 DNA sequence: TGTGCCAGCAGCTTGGCGAGAGGTTCCACCGGGGAGCTGTTTTTT. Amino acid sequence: CASSLARGSTGELFF.

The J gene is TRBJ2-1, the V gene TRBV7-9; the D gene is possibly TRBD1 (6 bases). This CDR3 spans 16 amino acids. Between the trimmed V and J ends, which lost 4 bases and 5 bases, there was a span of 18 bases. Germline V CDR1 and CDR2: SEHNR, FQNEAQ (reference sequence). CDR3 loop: CASSWGPDARDNEQFF. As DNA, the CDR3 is TGTGCCAGCAGCTGGGGGCCTGACGCTCGAGACAATGAGCAGTTCTTC.

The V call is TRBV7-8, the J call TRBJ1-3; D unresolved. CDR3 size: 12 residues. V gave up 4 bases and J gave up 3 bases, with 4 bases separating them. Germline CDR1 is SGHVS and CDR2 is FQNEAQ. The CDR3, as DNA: TGTGCCAGCAGCTCCCGTGGAAACACCATATATTTT. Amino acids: CASSSRGNTIYF.

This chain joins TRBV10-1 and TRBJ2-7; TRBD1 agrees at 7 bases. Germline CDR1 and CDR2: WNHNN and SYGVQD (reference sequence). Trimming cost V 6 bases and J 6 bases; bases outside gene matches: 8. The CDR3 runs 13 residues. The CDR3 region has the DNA TGCGCCAGCAGCCCCGACAGGGTGGTCGAGCAGTACTTC. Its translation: CASSPDRVVEQYF.

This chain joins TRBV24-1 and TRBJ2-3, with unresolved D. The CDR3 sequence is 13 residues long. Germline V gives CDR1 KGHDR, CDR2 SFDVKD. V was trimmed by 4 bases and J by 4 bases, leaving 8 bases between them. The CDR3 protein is CATSEARADTQYF. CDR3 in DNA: TGTGCCACCAGTGAGGCTAGAGCAGATACGCAGTATTTT.

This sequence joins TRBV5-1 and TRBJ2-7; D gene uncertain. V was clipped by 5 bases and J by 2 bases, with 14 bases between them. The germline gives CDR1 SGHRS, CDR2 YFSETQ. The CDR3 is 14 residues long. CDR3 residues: CASRIDTRAYEQYF. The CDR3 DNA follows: TGCGCCAGCAGGATTGATACTCGGGCCTACGAGCAGTACTTC.

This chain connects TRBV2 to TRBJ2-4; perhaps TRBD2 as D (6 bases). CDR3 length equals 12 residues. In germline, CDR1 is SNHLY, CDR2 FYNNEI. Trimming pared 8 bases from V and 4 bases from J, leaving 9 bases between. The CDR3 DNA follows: TGTGCCAGCGGGGGGTATAAAAACATTCAGTACTTC. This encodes CASGGYKNIQYF. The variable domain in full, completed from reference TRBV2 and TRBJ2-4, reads EPEVTQTPSHQVTQMGQEVILRCVPISNHLYFYWYRQILGQKVEFLVSFYNNEISEKSEIFDDQFSVERPDGSNFTLKIRSTKLEDSAMYFCASGGYKNIQYFGAGTRLSVL.

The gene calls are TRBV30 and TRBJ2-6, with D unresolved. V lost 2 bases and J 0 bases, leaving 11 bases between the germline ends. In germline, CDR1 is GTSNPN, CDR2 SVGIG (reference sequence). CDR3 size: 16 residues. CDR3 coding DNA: TGTGCCTGGAGTCCCCGTGGCATCTCTGGGGCCAACGTCCTGACTTTC. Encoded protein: CAWSPRGISGANVLTF.

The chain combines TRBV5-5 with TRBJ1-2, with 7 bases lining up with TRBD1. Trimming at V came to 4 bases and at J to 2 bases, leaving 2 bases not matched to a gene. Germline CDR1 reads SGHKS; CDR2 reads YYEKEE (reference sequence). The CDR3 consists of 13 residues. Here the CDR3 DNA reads TGTGCCAGCAGCGCGGGACAGAACTATGGCTACACCTTC. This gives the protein CASSAGQNYGYTF.

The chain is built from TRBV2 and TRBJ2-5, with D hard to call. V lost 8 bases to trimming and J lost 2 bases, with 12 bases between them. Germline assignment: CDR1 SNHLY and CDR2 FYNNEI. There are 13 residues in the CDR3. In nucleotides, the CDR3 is TGTGCCAGCGGTGGGCAGACACAAGAGACCCAGTACTTC. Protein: CASGGQTQETQYF.

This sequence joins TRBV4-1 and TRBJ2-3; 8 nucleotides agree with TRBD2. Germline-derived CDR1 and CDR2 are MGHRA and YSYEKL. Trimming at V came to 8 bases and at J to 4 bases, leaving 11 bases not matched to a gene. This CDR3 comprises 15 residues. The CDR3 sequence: CASRILAVDPDTQYF. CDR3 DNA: TGCGCCAGCCGGATACTAGCGGTAGACCCAGATACGCAGTATTTT.

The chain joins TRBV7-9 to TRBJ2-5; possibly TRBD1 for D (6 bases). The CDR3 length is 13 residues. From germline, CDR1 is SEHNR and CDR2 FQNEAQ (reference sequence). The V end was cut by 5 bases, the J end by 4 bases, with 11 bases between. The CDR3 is CASSRTVRETQYF. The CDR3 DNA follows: TGTGCCAGCAGCCGGACAGTACGAGAGACCCAGTACTTC.

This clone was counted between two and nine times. The CDR3 coding sequence is TGTGCCACCAGCTCGGGACAGGGATACACCGGGGAGCTGTTTTTT. This translates into CATSSGQGYTGELFF. The chain couples TRBV24-1 to TRBJ2-2; TRBD1 matches 9 bases. The germline V gene encodes CDR1 KGHDR and CDR2 SFDVKD. Trimming at V came to 7 bases and at J to 3 bases, leaving 5 bases not matched to a gene. The CDR3 is 15 amino acids.

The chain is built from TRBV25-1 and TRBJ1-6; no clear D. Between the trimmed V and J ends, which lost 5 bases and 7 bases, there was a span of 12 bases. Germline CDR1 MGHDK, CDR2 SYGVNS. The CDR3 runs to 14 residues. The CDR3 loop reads CASSPNIGNSPLHF. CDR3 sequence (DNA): TGTGCCAGCAGTCCGAATATCGGGAATTCACCCCTCCACTTT.

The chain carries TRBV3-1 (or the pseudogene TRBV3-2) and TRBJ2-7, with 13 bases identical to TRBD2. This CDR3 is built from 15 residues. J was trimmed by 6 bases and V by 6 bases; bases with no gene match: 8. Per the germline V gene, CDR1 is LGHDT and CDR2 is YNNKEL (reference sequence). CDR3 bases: TGTGCCAGCAGTCCACTAGCGGGGGGGTCAACCGAGCAGTACTTC. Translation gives CASSPLAGGSTEQYF.

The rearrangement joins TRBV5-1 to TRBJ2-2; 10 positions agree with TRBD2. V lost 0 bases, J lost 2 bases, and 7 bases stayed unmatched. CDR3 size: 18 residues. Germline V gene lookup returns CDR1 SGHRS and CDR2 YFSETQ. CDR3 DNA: TGCGCCAGCAGCTTGGGATATTCTAGCGGGAGTAACACCGGGGAGCTGTTTTTT. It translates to CASSLGYSSGSNTGELFF. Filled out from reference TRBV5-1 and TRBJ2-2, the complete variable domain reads KAGVTQTPRYLIKTRGQQVTLSCSPISGHRSVSWYQQTPGQGLQFLFEYFSETQRNKGNFPGRFSGRQFSNSRSEMNVSTLELGDSALYLCASSLGYSSGSNTGELFFGEGSRLTVL.

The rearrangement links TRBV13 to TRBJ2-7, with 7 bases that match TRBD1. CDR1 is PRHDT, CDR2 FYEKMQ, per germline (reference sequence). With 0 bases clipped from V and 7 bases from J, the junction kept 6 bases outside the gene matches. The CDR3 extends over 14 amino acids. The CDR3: CASSLGTGMREQYF. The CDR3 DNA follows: TGTGCCAGCAGCTTAGGGACAGGGATGAGAGAGCAGTACTTC.